The 5 T cell receptor beta chains below all came from one sample that was sequenced in a study of vaccination and CD4 T cells after COVID-19. No antigen has been identified for these receptors. The treatment was: approximately 11-day PBMC culture with coronavirus spike peptide pools or control peptides (ViraFEST assay). The Oncomine TCR Beta short-read assay was applied to DNA of cultured CD4+ T cells. TCRdb ran MiXCR on the PCR reads and lists one entry per CDR3 protein. The data hold fewer than 5,500 distinct CDR3 sequences, with 45% observed a single time. Sequenced: CD4+ T cells from blood, cultured in vitro. Receptor source: a human donor who had recovered from COVID-19.

This rearrangement joins TRBV2 to TRBJ2-1, with unresolved D. V dropped 6 bases and J dropped 0 bases, with 18 bases sitting between them. The CDR3 has 17 amino acids. Looked up from germline, CDR1 is SNHLY and CDR2 is FYNNEI. The CDR3 spells CASRKTLPVSSYNEQFF. The CDR3 DNA reads TGTGCCAGCAGGAAAACTTTACCTGTGAGCTCCTACAATGAGCAGTTCTTC.

This chain joins TRBV10-2 and TRBJ1-5; D is possibly TRBD1 (5 bases). The CDR3 sequence is 15 residues long. The V end was cut by 0 bases, the J end by 10 bases, with 16 bases between. Germline values: CDR1 WSHSY, CDR2 SAAADI. The CDR3 protein is CASSESHRRVKPQHF. The CDR3 bases are TGCGCCAGCAGTGAGTCTCACAGGAGGGTAAAACCCCAGCATTTT.

The J gene is TRBJ2-7, the V gene TRBV21-1; the listed D gene, TRBD1, was not tested against the DNA. TRBV21-1 is a listed pseudogene. This CDR3 has 16 amino acids. The CDR3: CASSKVGTPFYHEQYF. The CDR3 DNA follows: TGTGCCAGCAGCAAAGTGGGGACACCTTTTTACCACGAGCAGTACTTC.

The genes are TRBV18 and TRBJ1-1; the D gene is possibly TRBD1 (5 bases). V dropped 5 bases and J dropped 3 bases, with 13 bases sitting between them. The CDR3 contains 14 residues. The germline V gene encodes CDR1 KGHSH and CDR2 LQKENI. The chain's CDR3 is CASSVGRTHTEAFF. The CDR3 DNA reads TGTGCCAGCTCAGTGGGACGTACTCACACTGAAGCTTTCTTT.

The chain has TRBV21-1 and TRBJ1-1. TRBV21-1 is termed a pseudogene. The CDR3 extends over 15 amino acids. Here the CDR3 DNA reads TGTGCCAGCAGCAAAGAAGAGTCCCAAGACACTGAAGCTTTCTTT. The encoded protein is CASSKEESQDTEAFF.